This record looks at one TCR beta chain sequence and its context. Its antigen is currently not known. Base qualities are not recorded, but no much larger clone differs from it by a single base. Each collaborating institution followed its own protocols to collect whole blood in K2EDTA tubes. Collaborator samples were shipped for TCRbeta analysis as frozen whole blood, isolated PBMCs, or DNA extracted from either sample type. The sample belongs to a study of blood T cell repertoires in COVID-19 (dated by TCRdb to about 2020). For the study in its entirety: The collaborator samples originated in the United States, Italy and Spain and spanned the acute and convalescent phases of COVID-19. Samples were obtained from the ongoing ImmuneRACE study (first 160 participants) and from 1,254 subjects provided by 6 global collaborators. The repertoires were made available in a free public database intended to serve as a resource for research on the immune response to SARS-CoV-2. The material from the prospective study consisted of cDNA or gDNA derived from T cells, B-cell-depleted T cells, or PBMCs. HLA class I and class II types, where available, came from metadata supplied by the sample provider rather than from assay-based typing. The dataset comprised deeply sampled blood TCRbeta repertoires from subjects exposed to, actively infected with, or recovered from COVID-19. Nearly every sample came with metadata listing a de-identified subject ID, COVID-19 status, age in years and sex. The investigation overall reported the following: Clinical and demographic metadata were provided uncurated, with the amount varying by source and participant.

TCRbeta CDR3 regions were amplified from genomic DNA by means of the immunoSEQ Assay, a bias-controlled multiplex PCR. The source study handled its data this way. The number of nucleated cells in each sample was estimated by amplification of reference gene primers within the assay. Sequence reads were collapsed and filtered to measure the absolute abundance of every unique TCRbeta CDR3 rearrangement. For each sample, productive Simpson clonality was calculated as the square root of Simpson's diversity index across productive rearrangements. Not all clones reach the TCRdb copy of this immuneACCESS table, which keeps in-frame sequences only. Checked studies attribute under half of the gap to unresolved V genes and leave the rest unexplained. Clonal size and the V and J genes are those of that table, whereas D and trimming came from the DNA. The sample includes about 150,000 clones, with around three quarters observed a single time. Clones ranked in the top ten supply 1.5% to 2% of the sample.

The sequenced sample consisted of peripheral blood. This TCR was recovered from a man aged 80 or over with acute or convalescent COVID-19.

The DNA sequence follows: TGTGCCAGCAGTAGGGGACAGGAGCTCTATGGCTACACCTTC. It encodes CASSRGQELYGYTF. The chain was built from TRBV6-6 and TRBJ1-2; TRBD1 aligns with 8 central bases. Per the germline V gene (reference sequence), MNHNY is the CDR1 and SVGAGI is the CDR2. The CDR3 numbers 14 residues from cysteine through phenylalanine. Solely the CDR3 DNA is kept, with 42 bases framed from the first base. The germline V and J ends show losses of 5 bases and 4 bases respectively, and no gene match explains 6 bases of the junction.